This entry is about one TCR beta chain. Antigen: not known. Amplified TCR beta CDR3 regions came from RNA transcripts. An initial round of RT-PCR targeting the TCR CDR3 relied on the HTBI primer set. TCRdb used MiXCR to reprocess the multiplex PCR reads, holding one entry per CDR3 protein. The sample shows about 570,000 distinct CDR3 sequences, about 15% of them seen only once. The CDR3 runs 16 residues. V was clipped by 6 bases and J by 2 bases; unmatched bases: 9. This sample was taken from a study of T cells in Graves' hyperthyroidism and ophthalmopathy. Points from the study as a whole: It was a median around 6 months before onset that the model predicted ophthalmopathy.

The sample comprised blood. This receptor was taken from a woman in her forties with Graves' hyperthyroidism. The chain has TRBV12-3 or TRBV12-4 and TRBJ2-5; 10 nucleotides align to TRBD1. The CDR3 is CASSPGQGSGQETQYF. CDR3 in DNA: TGTGCCAGCAGCCCGGGACAGGGGAGTGGGCAAGAGACCCAGTACTTC.